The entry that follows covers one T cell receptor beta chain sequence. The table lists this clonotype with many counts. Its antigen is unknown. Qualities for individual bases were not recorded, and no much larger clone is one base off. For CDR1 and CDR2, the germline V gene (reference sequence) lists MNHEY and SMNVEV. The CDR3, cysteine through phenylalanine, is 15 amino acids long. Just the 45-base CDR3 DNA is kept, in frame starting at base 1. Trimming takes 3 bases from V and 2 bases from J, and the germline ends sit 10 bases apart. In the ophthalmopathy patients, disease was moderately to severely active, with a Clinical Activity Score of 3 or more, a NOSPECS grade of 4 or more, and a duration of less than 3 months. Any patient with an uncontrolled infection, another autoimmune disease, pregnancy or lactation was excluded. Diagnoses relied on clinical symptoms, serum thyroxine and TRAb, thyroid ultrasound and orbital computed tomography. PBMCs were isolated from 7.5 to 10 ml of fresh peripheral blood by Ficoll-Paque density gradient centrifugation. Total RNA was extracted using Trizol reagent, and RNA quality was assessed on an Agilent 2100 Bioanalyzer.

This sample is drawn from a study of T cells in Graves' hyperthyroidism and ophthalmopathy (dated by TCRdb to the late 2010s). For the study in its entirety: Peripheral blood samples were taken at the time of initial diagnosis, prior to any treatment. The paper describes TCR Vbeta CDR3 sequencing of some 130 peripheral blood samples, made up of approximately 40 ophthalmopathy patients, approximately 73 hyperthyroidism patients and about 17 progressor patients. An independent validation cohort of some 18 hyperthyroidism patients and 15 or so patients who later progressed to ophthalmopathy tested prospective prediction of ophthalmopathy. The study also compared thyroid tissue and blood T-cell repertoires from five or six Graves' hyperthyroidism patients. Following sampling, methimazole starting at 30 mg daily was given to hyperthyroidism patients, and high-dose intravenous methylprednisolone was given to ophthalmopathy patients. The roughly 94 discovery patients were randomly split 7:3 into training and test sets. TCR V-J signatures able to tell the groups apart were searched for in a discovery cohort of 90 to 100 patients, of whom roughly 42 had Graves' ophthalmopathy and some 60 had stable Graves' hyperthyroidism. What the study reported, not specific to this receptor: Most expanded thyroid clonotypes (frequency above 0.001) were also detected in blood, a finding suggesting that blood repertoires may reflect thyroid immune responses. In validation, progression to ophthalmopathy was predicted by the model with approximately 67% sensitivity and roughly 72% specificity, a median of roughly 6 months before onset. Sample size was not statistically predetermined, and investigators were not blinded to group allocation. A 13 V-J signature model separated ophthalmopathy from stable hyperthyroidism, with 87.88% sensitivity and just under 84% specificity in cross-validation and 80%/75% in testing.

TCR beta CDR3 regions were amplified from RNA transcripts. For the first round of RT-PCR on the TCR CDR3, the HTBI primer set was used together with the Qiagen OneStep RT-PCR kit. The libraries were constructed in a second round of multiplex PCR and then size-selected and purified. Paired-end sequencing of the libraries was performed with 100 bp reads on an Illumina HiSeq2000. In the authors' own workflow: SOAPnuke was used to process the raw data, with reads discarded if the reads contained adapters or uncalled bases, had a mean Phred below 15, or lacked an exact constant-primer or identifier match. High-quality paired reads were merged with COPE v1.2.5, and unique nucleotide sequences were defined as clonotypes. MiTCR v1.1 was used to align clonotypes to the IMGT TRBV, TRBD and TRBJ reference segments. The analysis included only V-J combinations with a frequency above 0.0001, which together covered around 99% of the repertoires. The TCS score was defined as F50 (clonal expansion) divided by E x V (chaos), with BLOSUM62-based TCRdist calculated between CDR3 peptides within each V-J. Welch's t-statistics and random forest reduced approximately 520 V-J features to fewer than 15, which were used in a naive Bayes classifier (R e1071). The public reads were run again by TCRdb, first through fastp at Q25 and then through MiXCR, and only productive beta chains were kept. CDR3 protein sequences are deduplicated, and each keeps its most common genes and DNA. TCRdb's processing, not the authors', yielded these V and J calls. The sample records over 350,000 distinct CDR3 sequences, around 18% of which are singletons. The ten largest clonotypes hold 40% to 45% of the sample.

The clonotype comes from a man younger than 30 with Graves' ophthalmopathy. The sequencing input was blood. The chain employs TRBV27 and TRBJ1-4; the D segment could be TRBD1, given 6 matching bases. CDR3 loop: CASSFRGGTNEKLFF. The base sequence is TGTGCCAGCAGTTTTCGGGGGGGCACTAATGAAAAACTGTTTTTT.